The clone carrying this T cell receptor (beta chain) was observed many times. From the PCR reads, TCRdb called clonotypes with MiXCR, one entry per CDR3 protein. Of some 580,000 distinct CDR3 sequences detected, roughly 27% appear once; the ten largest clones hold 0.78%. Sorting recovered naive CD8 T cells on a CD8+CD4-CCR7+CD45RA+ profile. The sample comes from a study of molecular identifiers for immune sequencing clone quantification. V shed 1 base and J shed 5 bases, with 20 bases lying between them. CDR3 size: 17 residues. From germline, CDR1 is SGHDN and CDR2 FVKESK. This receptor was identified in a human donor in good health. Some libraries in this study had Jurkat cell RNA spiked in. The material sequenced was naive CD8+ T cells from blood, with Jurkat cell RNA spiked in. The subset here: FACS-sorted CD8+CD4-CCR7+CD45RA+ naive T cells. The rearrangement links TRBV14 to TRBJ2-5; the D call may be TRBD1 or TRBD2 (5 bases each). The CDR3 sequence is CASSQVTGGSLGETQYF. In nucleotides, the CDR3 is TGTGCCAGCAGCCAAGTAACAGGAGGCTCCTTAGGGGAGACCCAGTACTTC.